What follows describes a single T cell receptor (beta chain). The antigen is undetermined. Since a much larger clone is just one base distant, this may be a read error. This sample is drawn from a study of breast tumors, draining lymph nodes, adjacent tissues. The lymph nodes were axillary draining lymph nodes from breast cancer patients. Germline CDR1 and CDR2: MNHGY and SVAAGI. The CDR3 consists of 14 residues. Deletions cut 6 bases from V and 8 bases from J, with 17 bases between. General study points: Luminal-like breast cancer showed significantly higher tumor–nontumor repertoire similarity than basal-like. Tumor repertoires ranked between lymph nodes and nontumor tissue in diversity, with V and J gene preferences. Tumor T cell lymph node origin was a supported hypothesis, not proven. Findings are consistent with lymph node origin and intratumoral expansion of most tumor T cells.

TCRdb re-analysed the multiplex PCR reads in MiXCR, keeping a single row per CDR3 protein. The sample records 200,000 or so distinct CDR3 sequences, 31% being singletons. The sequenced material came from axillary lymph node tissue. This receptor was taken from a female donor with breast cancer. Some clones in this sample may be carry-over from other donors' samples. The V and J genes are TRBV6-9 and TRBJ1-5; possible D gene TRBD1, 5 bases. CDR3 region: CASRGQATWEPQHF. In DNA, the CDR3 is TGTGCCAGCAGGGGGCAGGCCACCTGGGAGCCCCAGCATTTT.